A single sample gave rise to the 14 T cell receptor beta chains below, sequenced in a study of blood T cell repertoires in COVID-19. Assay: immunoSEQ multiplex PCR; the TCRdb copy retains only in-frame clones and omits some. The repertoire consists of 65,000 to 80,000 clones, with over 75% occurring once and the leading ten covering around 10%. What was sequenced was peripheral blood. These TCRs come from a man aged 45 to 65 with acute or convalescent COVID-19.

This clone has just one count. The chain links TRBV30 to TRBJ1-2; 8 positions agree with TRBD1. V was pared by 0 bases and J by 6 bases, with 9 bases of the junction left unmatched. This CDR3 comprises 15 residues. CDR1 GTSNPN and CDR2 SVGIG come from the germline V gene (reference sequence). In nucleotides, the CDR3 is TGTGCCTGGAGTGTAAGGGGGCAGGGGGCGAATGGCTACACCTTC. It translates to CAWSVRGQGANGYTF.

This chain links TRBV4-3 with TRBJ2-7; D gene ambiguous. With 0 bases removed from V and 4 bases from J, the gap between germline ends came to 7 bases. Looked up from germline, CDR1 is LGHNA and CDR2 is YSLEER. The CDR3 contains 13 residues. CDR3 protein: CASSQENMYEQYF. The CDR3 DNA follows: TGCGCCAGCAGCCAAGAAAACATGTACGAGCAGTACTTC.

This clone has just one count. The V gene is TRBV2, the J gene TRBJ1-5, with D tentatively TRBD1 (6 bases). The ends were cut back, 7 bases at V and 1 base at J, with 14 bases in the middle. The CDR3 contains 15 residues. From germline, CDR1 is SNHLY and CDR2 FYNNEI. The CDR3 loop reads CASTKGGQSNQPQHF. The CDR3 coding sequence is TGTGCCAGCACCAAAGGAGGACAGAGCAATCAGCCCCAGCATTTT.

The rearrangement uses TRBV11-2 and TRBJ2-2; TRBD1 might be the D (6 bases). CDR3 length: 17 amino acids. The germline CDR1 and CDR2 sequences are SGHAT and FQNNGV. Trimming removed 1 base from V and 3 bases from J, with 15 bases in between. The CDR3, as DNA: TGTGCCAGCAGCTTAGGGGGCCCGGGACACTACACCGGGGAGCTGTTTTTT. Protein sequence: CASSLGGPGHYTGELFF.

The genes are TRBV5-1 and TRBJ2-5; no clear D gene. The CDR3 spans 12 residues. CDR1 and CDR2 (germline): SGHRS, YFSETQ. Trimming cost V 4 bases and J 2 bases, with 6 bases left between them. As DNA, the CDR3 is TGCGCCAGCAGCCATGCGCAAGAGACCCAGTACTTC. Protein sequence: CASSHAQETQYF.

This chain uses TRBV9 with TRBJ1-3, with TRBD1 identical over 10 bases. The CDR3 has 16 residues. After removal of 2 bases from V and 4 bases from J, the junction contained 6 bases not matched to a gene. Germline CDR1 and CDR2: SGDLS and YYNGEE. CDR3 amino acids: CASSVVGTGVGNTIYF. In DNA form, the CDR3 reads TGTGCCAGCAGCGTCGTCGGGACAGGGGTCGGAAACACCATATATTTT. The full variable domain, with the rest looked up from reference TRBV9 and TRBJ1-3, is DSGVTQTPKHLITATGQRVTLRCSPRSGDLSVYWYQQSLDQGLQFLIQYYNGEERAKGNILERFSAQQFPDLHSELNLSSLELGDSALYFCASSVVGTGVGNTIYFGEGSWLTVV.

V is TRBV4-3 and J is TRBJ2-7; D is undetermined. The CDR3 has 13 residues. The V and J ends lost 0 bases and 5 bases respectively, with 8 bases between them. Germline V CDR1 and CDR2: LGHNA, YSLEER. Written as DNA, the CDR3 is TGCGCCAGCAGCCAAGACCGAGGCCACGAGCAGTACTTC. This codes for CASSQDRGHEQYF.

Notes on this clone: The same CDR3 arises from other DNA sequences in this sample as well. The chain links TRBV11-3 to TRBJ2-2; 9 nucleotides line up with TRBD2. CDR1 is SGHNT and CDR2 is YENEEA in the germline V gene. This CDR3 has 14 amino acids. The trim removed 4 bases at V and 6 bases at J, leaving 3 bases unmatched. CDR3 sequence: CASSYSGSPGELFF. CDR3 nucleotides: TGTGCCAGCAGCTATAGCGGGAGTCCCGGGGAGCTGTTTTTT.

This clone has a single count. The V call is TRBV9, the J call TRBJ2-3; 9 nucleotides agree with TRBD2. CDR3 length equals 16 residues. CDR1 and CDR2 (germline): SGDLS, YYNGEE. The J segment lost 6 bases and the V segment lost 3 bases, leaving 11 bases of the junction unmatched. CDR3 nucleotide sequence: TGTGCCAGCAGCGGGAGACTAGCGGCTGGAGGGGATACGCAGTATTTT. Translated: CASSGRLAAGGDTQYF.

The chain joins TRBV5-6 to TRBJ1-6; D ambiguous. This CDR3 has 15 amino acids. Trimming left V 2 bases short and J 14 bases short, with 20 bases between. CDR1 SGHDT and CDR2 YYEEEE come from the germline V gene. CDR3 protein: CASSFRPPDSKSLHF. The CDR3, as DNA: TGTGCCAGCAGCTTCCGCCCTCCCGACTCTAAATCCCTCCACTTT.

The chain couples TRBV7-2 to TRBJ1-5; D possibly corresponds to TRBD1 (5 bases). CDR3 length equals 15 residues. Trimming took off 4 bases at V and 1 base at J, with 11 bases between the two ends. CDR1 and CDR2 (germline): SGHTA, FQGNSA. The CDR3 loop is CASSSGGGSNQPQHF. The CDR3 nucleotides read TGTGCCAGCAGCTCGGGGGGAGGGAGCAATCAGCCCCAGCATTTT.

This sequence joins TRBV4-1 and TRBJ1-5, with 12 bases aligning to TRBD1. J lost 4 bases, V lost 4 bases, and 5 bases had no gene match. The CDR3 extends over 16 amino acids. Germline-derived CDR1 and CDR2 are MGHRA and YSYEKL. The CDR3 region is CASSLSGQGANQPQHF. CDR3 DNA: TGCGCCAGCAGCCTTTCGGGACAGGGGGCAAATCAGCCCCAGCATTTT.

The V call is TRBV10-3, the J call TRBJ1-2; TRBD1 agrees at 7 bases. The CDR3 is 13 amino acids. Germline CDR1 reads ENHRY; CDR2 reads SYGVKD. Trimming at V came to 6 bases and at J to 5 bases, leaving 6 bases not matched to a gene. The chain's CDR3 is CAISYDREYGYTF. The CDR3, as DNA: TGTGCCATCAGCTATGACAGGGAGTATGGCTACACCTTC.

The chain uses TRBV13 and TRBJ2-7; TRBD2 aligns across 8 bases. V was clipped by 0 bases and J by 2 bases; unmatched bases: 6. Germline V gives CDR1 PRHDT, CDR2 FYEKMQ (reference sequence). The CDR3 spans 16 residues. The CDR3 loop is CASSLGTGGIAYEQYF. The CDR3, as DNA: TGTGCCAGCAGCTTAGGGACGGGGGGGATCGCCTACGAGCAGTACTTC.